A single sample gave rise to the 17 T cell receptor beta chains below, sequenced in a study of blood T cell repertoires in COVID-19. Produced via immunoSEQ multiplex PCR; TCRdb's table is partial and in-frame only. The data contain about 77,000 clones, more than 60% of them singletons. Specimen: peripheral blood. The receptors originated from a man in his 60s with acute or convalescent COVID-19.

The V gene is TRBV18, the J gene TRBJ2-7, with 9 bases identical to TRBD1. Germline CDR1 reads KGHSH; CDR2 reads LQKENI. This CDR3 is 14 amino acids long. Trimming cost V 4 bases and J 2 bases; bases outside gene matches: 3. The CDR3 DNA reads as TGTGCCAGCTCACTTCGACAGGGGGCCTACGAGCAGTACTTC. This codes for CASSLRQGAYEQYF.

J is TRBJ2-7 and V is TRBV11-2; no clear D. The germline V and J ends were trimmed by 8 bases and 4 bases, with 15 bases remaining between them. This CDR3 is built from 13 residues. The germline V gene encodes CDR1 SGHAT and CDR2 FQNNGV. CDR3 loop: CASSRGLGYEQYV. CDR3 DNA: TGTGCCAGCTCGAGAGGTCTGGGTTACGAGCAGTACGTC.

This clone was seen once. The chain recombines TRBV24-1 with TRBJ2-3; maybe TRBD2 (6 bases). Germline CDR1 reads KGHDR; CDR2 reads SFDVKD. V lost 0 bases to trimming and J lost 0 bases, with 12 bases between them. The CDR3 spans 17 residues. The CDR3 protein is CATSDLQGTSSTDTQYF. DNA of the CDR3: TGTGCCACCAGTGATTTGCAAGGGACTTCTAGCACAGATACGCAGTATTTT.

CDR3 sequence reads: CASSSLTSVEDTQYF. The CDR3 nucleotides are TGTGCCAGCAGCTCCCTGACTAGCGTCGAAGATACGCAGTATTTT. This rearrangement joins TRBV11-2 to TRBJ2-3; TRBD2 agrees at 8 bases. V lost 4 bases and J lost 5; bases outside the gene matches: 8. The CDR3 has 15 amino acids. Per the germline V gene, CDR1 is SGHAT and CDR2 is FQNNGV. The full variable domain, rest sourced from reference TRBV11-2 and TRBJ2-3, is EAGVAQSPRYKIIEKRQSVAFWCNPISGHATLYWYQQILGQGPKLLIQFQNNGVVDDSQLPKDRFSAERLKGVDSTLKIQPAKLEDSAVYLCASSSLTSVEDTQYFGPGTRLTVL.

The chain links TRBV10-1 to TRBJ2-3; maybe TRBD2 (5 bases). CDR1 is WNHNN, CDR2 SYGVQD, per germline (reference sequence). V was shortened by 6 bases and J by 4 bases, with 8 bases between the two germline ends. The CDR3 has 12 amino acids. The CDR3 sequence: CASSGNADTQYF. In DNA, the CDR3 is TGCGCCAGCAGCGGGAATGCAGATACGCAGTATTTT.

The chain has TRBV28 and TRBJ1-5; possibly TRBD1 for D (6 bases). CDR1 MDHEN and CDR2 SYDVKM come from the germline V gene. The CDR3 is 15 residues long. V lost 5 bases and J 4 bases, leaving 15 bases between the germline ends. The CDR3 loop is CASSATDSRNQPQHF. The CDR3 DNA sequence: TGTGCCAGCAGTGCCACGGACAGCCGAAATCAGCCCCAGCATTTT.

The J gene is TRBJ1-3, the V gene TRBV14, with 10 positions matching TRBD1. The CDR3 loop spans 18 amino acids. The germline V gene encodes CDR1 SGHDN and CDR2 FVKESK. The junction had 6 bases not matched to a gene; V was cut back by 0 bases and J by 1 base. This CDR3 is CASSQDRRTGGSGNTIYF. CDR3 sequence (DNA): TGTGCCAGCAGCCAAGATCGGAGGACAGGGGGATCTGGAAACACCATATATTTT.

The chain has TRBV5-1 and TRBJ2-1; 7 bases are shared with TRBD1. From germline, CDR1 is SGHRS and CDR2 YFSETQ. Trimming removed 0 bases from V and 1 base from J; junction bases left unmatched: 4. CDR3 length: 16 amino acids. The CDR3 DNA sequence: TGCGCCAGCAGCTTGGAGAGGGGGCTATCCTACAATGAGCAGTTCTTC. Translating gives CASSLERGLSYNEQFF.

V and J are TRBV4-2 and TRBJ2-1; 10 nucleotides line up with TRBD2. J gave up 5 bases and V 1 base, and 5 bases lay outside the gene matches. Germline V CDR1 and CDR2: LGHNA, YNFKEQ. This CDR3 contains 16 residues. CDR3 in amino acids: CASSQVGSGGDNEQFF. CDR3 DNA: TGTGCCAGCAGCCAAGTGGGAAGCGGGGGGGACAATGAGCAGTTCTTC.

Only one count was recorded for this clone. This rearrangement joins TRBV7-2 to TRBJ2-1; 7 bases are shared with TRBD2. The J segment lost 2 bases and the V segment lost 4 bases, leaving 5 bases of the junction unmatched. Germline V lookup: CDR1 SGHTA, CDR2 FQGNSA. This CDR3 comprises 15 residues. CDR3 bases: TGTGCCAGCAGCTCCGAGGGACTAACCTACAATGAGCAGTTCTTC. This gives the protein CASSSEGLTYNEQFF.

The chain links TRBV19 to TRBJ2-3; 11 nucleotides match TRBD1. This CDR3 is built from 19 residues. Germline V CDR1 and CDR2: LNHDA, SQIVND (reference sequence). V dropped 4 bases and J dropped 2; count of bases not matched to a gene: 14. The CDR3 coding sequence is TGTGCCAGTAGTAGGGGGCTAAAGGACAGGGGGCTGCACACAGATACGCAGTATTTT. It yields the protein CASSRGLKDRGLHTDTQYF.

This clone has just a few counts. This sequence joins TRBV28 and TRBJ1-3, with a possible D match to TRBD1 (5 bases). Trimming took off 6 bases at V and 15 bases at J, with 15 bases between the two ends. The CDR3 spans 11 residues. CDR1 is MDHEN and CDR2 is SYDVKM in the germline V gene. Written as DNA, the CDR3 is TGTGCCAGCAGCTTCTCTAGGGGATCATATTTT. It yields the protein CASSFSRGSYF.

This chain connects TRBV5-1 to TRBJ2-1; 7 nucleotides agree with TRBD1. CDR3 length: 14 amino acids. Germline loops: CDR1 SGHRS, CDR2 YFSETQ. V was pared by 1 base and J by 5 bases, with 3 bases of the junction left unmatched. The CDR3 here is CASSLNGQDNEQFF. The CDR3 DNA reads TGCGCCAGCAGCTTGAATGGACAGGACAATGAGCAGTTCTTC. Complete variable domain (other parts from reference TRBV5-1 and TRBJ2-1): KAGVTQTPRYLIKTRGQQVTLSCSPISGHRSVSWYQQTPGQGLQFLFEYFSETQRNKGNFPGRFSGRQFSNSRSEMNVSTLELGDSALYLCASSLNGQDNEQFFGPGTRLTVL.

This sequence joins TRBV5-1 and TRBJ2-3, with D possibly matching TRBD2 (5 bases). This CDR3 contains 14 residues. Germline values: CDR1 SGHRS, CDR2 YFSETQ. Trimming removed 4 bases at V and 2 bases at J, with 11 bases between. CDR3 nucleotides: TGCGCCAGCAGCCACCCGGGAAACACAGATACGCAGTATTTT. It translates to CASSHPGNTDTQYF.

The gene calls are TRBV30 and TRBJ1-4; tentatively, D is TRBD1 (5 bases). Germline V gene sequence: CDR1 GTSNPN, CDR2 SVGIG (reference sequence). The germline V and J ends were trimmed by 3 bases and 8 bases, with 10 bases remaining between them. The CDR3 has 12 residues. The CDR3 sequence is CAWSQTVEKLFF. CDR3 DNA: TGTGCCTGGAGCCAGACAGTCGAAAAACTGTTTTTT.

The J gene is TRBJ1-5, the V gene TRBV18, with D perhaps matching TRBD1 (6 bases). This CDR3 comprises 15 residues. CDR1 is KGHSH and CDR2 is LQKENI in the germline V gene. The germline V and J ends were trimmed by 0 bases and 4 bases, with 10 bases remaining between them. CDR3 sequence reads: CASSPPGTQNQPQHF. The CDR3 coding sequence is TGTGCCAGCTCACCACCCGGGACACAGAATCAGCCCCAGCATTTT. The entire variable domain, with the rest obtained from reference TRBV18 and TRBJ1-5, is as follows: NAGVMQNPRHLVRRRGQEARLRCSPMKGHSHVYWYRQLPEEGLKFMVYLQKENIIDESGMPKERFSAEFPKEGPSILRIQQVVRGDSAAYFCASSPPGTQNQPQHFGDGTRLSIL.

J is TRBJ2-7 and V is TRBV28; 11 nucleotides line up with TRBD1. The V gene end was trimmed by 6 bases and the J gene end by 7 bases; junction bases not matched to a gene: 8. Germline CDR1 reads MDHEN; CDR2 reads SYDVKM. CDR3 length: 14 amino acids. In DNA form, the CDR3 reads TGTGCCAGCAGACCGGGACAGGGGGTCGGGGAGCAGTACTTC. This encodes CASRPGQGVGEQYF.